This paragraph covers one T cell receptor (beta chain) sequence. Its antigen remains unidentified. Method: immunoSEQ multiplex PCR; TCRdb's copy keeps in-frame clones and lacks some. The sample has 20,000 to 25,000 clones, about 89% seen once. This specimen belongs to a study of T cells in localized non-small cell lung cancer. Findings and limits, study-wide: A higher density of T cells in blood coincided with extended overall survival. There were a median about 53 of the top 100 tumor clones appearing in adjacent lung. Uninvolved adjacent lung showed peak T cell clonality, exceeding tumor.

V dropped 0 bases and J dropped 3 bases, with 12 bases sitting between them. CDR3 size: 16 residues. Germline lookup yields CDR1 ENHRY and CDR2 SYGVKD. The chain combines TRBV10-3 with TRBJ1-5; D gene unclear. The specimen was peripheral blood, collected before any cancer treatment. The origin of this receptor is an older male donor with stage I lung adenocarcinoma. This CDR3 is CAISESGRRINQPQHF. The CDR3 DNA reads as TGTGCCATCAGTGAGTCAGGAAGAAGAATCAATCAGCCCCAGCATTTT.